The present entry profiles one T cell receptor (beta chain) with its context. In germline, CDR1 is MNHEY, CDR2 SVGEGT. V was pared by 2 bases and J by 0 bases, with 9 bases of the junction left unmatched. The CDR3 contains 17 residues. The sample comes from a study of control samples from healthy donors and cancer patients. Clones were read by immunoSEQ multiplex PCR, and TCRdb kept only the in-frame ones, dropping some. The sample records roughly 69,000 clones, over 75% being singletons. The sample consisted of PBMCs. The sequence was obtained from a woman aged 45-59 years with head and neck cancer. The rearrangement uses TRBV6-2 or TRBV6-3 and TRBJ2-7; 8 positions agree with TRBD1. CDR3 residues: CASSYTYRGRISYEQYF. The CDR3, as DNA: TGTGCCAGCAGTTACACTTACAGGGGGAGAATCTCCTACGAGCAGTACTTC.